This T cell receptor (beta chain) is drawn from a study of blood T cell repertoires in COVID-19. Study-level information: The United States, Italy and Spain were the sources of the acute and convalescent COVID-19 samples.

As handled by the study authors: Scientists estimated how many nucleated cells there were by amplifying reference gene primers. The assay was immunoSEQ multiplex PCR, and TCRdb's table has in-frame clones only and misses some. The V and J calls and clone size come from that table; D and trimming were worked out from the DNA. This table has fewer than 150,000 clones, around 79% appearing once. Germline CDR1 reads SGHNT; CDR2 reads YYREEE (reference sequence). CDR3 size: 15 residues. The V and J ends lost 3 bases and 4 bases respectively, with 16 bases between them. Sequenced material: peripheral blood. This receptor was obtained from a man aged 50-59 years with acute or convalescent COVID-19. This chain connects TRBV5-4 to TRBJ2-5; D gene unclear. The CDR3 DNA sequence: TGTGCCAGCAGCTACGTCGGGTGGATGGCAGAGACCCAGTACTTC. Translated, it gives CASSYVGWMAETQYF.